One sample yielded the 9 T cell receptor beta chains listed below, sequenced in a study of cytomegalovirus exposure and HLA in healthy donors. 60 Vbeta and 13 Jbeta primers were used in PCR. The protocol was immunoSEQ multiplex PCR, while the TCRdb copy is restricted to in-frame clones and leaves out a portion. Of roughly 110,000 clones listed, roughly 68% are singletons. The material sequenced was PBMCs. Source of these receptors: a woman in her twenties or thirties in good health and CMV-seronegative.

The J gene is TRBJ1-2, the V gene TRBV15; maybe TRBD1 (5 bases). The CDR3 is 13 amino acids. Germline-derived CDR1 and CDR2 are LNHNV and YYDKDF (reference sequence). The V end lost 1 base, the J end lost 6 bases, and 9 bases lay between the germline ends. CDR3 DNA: TGTGCCACCAGCAGAGGGGGGGGAGATGGCTACACCTTC. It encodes CATSRGGGDGYTF.

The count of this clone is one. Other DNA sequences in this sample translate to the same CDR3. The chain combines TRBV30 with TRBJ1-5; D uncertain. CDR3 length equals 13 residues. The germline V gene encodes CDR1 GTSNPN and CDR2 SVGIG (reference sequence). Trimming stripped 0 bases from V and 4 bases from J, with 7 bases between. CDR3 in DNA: TGTGCCTGGAGTGTAGCGGGGAATCAGCCCCAGCATTTT. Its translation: CAWSVAGNQPQHF.

CDR3 sequence: CASSTSGSSGGYTF. The CDR3 DNA follows: TGTGCCAGCAGTACATCGGGCTCATCGGGGGGCTACACCTTC. J is TRBJ1-2 and V is TRBV6-5; D gene uncertain. The CDR3 extends over 14 amino acids. Germline CDR1 and CDR2: MNHEY and SVGAGI. V lost 5 bases to trimming and J lost 8 bases, with 18 bases between them.

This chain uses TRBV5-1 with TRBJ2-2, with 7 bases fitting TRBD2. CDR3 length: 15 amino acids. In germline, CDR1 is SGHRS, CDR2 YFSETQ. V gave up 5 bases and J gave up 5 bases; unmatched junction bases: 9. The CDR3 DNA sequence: TGCGCCAGCAGGAGTATGTTAGCGGGTACCGGGGAGCTGTTTTTT. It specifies CASRSMLAGTGELFF.

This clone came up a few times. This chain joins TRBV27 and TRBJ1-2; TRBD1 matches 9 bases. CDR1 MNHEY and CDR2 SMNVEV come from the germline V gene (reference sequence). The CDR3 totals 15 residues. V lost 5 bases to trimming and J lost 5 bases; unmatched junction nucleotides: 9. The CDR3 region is CASSTRVGQGYGYTF. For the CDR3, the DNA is TGTGCCAGCAGTACACGGGTGGGACAGGGTTATGGCTACACCTTC.

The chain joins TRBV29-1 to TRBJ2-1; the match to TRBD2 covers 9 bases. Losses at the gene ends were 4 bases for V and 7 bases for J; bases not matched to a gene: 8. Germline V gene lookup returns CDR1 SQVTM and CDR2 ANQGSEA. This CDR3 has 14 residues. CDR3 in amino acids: CSVGVAGGPNEQFF. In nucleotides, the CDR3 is TGCAGCGTTGGGGTTGCGGGAGGGCCAAATGAGCAGTTCTTC.

The CDR3 nucleotides read TGTGCCACCAGCAAGATCGAGAATGAAAAACTGTTTTTT. It is translated as CATSKIENEKLFF. The V call is TRBV15, the J call TRBJ1-4, with D unresolved. V lost 4 bases and J lost 5, with 8 bases in between. The CDR3 loop spans 13 amino acids. Germline loops: CDR1 LNHNV, CDR2 YYDKDF (reference sequence).

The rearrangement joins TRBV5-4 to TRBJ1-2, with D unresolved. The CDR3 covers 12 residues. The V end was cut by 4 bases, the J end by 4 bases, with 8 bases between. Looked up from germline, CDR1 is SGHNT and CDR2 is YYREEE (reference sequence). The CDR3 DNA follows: TGTGCCAGCAGCCCAGATACCTATGGCTACACCTTC. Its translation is CASSPDTYGYTF.

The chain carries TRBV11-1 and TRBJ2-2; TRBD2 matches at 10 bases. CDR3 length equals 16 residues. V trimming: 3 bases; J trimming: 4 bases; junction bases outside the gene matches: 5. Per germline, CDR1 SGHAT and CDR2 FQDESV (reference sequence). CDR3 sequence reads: CASSLSGRALTGELFF. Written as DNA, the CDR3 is TGTGCCAGCAGCTTGAGCGGGAGGGCTCTCACCGGGGAGCTGTTTTTT.